The 29 T cell receptor beta chains reported below all come from one sample, sequenced in a study of metastatic and nonmetastatic thyroid tumors. No treatment of any kind had been given to any patient before thyroid surgery. Using MiXCR, TCRdb re-called clones from the PCR reads. Here the sample spans roughly 40,000 clones, less than 20% being singletons. Sequencing was performed on blood. The receptor source for this set is a female donor with papillary thyroid cancer or a benign thyroid nodule (not recorded which). Some clones in this sample may be carry-over from other donors' samples.

This clone has ten or more counts. J is TRBJ2-3 and V is TRBV10-2; D remains ambiguous. The germline V gene has CDR1 WSHSY and CDR2 SAAADI. This CDR3 comprises 14 residues. The ends were cut back, 3 bases at V and 0 bases at J, with 7 bases in the middle. The CDR3: CASSDVASTDTQYF. In nucleotides, the CDR3 is TGCGCCAGCAGTGACGTGGCTAGCACAGATACGCAGTATTTT.

This chain joins TRBV5-1 and TRBJ2-7, with 7 bases aligning to TRBD1. This CDR3 has 15 residues. Unmatched junction bases numbered 8, after V lost 4 bases and J lost 1 base. Germline CDR1 and CDR2: SGHRS and YFSETQ. The CDR3 reads CASSRGQWPSYEQYF. The CDR3 region has the DNA TGCGCCAGCAGCCGGGGACAGTGGCCTTCCTACGAGCAGTACTTC. The full variable domain, completed using reference TRBV5-1 and TRBJ2-7, is KAGVTQTPRYLIKTRGQQVTLSCSPISGHRSVSWYQQTPGQGLQFLFEYFSETQRNKGNFPGRFSGRQFSNSRSEMNVSTLELGDSALYLCASSRGQWPSYEQYFGPGTRLTVT.

In its sample, this clone was seen many times. This chain uses TRBV7-9 with TRBJ2-1; TRBD2 matches at 10 bases. The V segment lost 7 bases and the J segment 6 bases; nucleotides outside the gene matches: 9. Germline V gives CDR1 SEHNR, CDR2 FQNEAQ (reference sequence). There are 15 residues in the CDR3. This chain's CDR3 is CASKPSGGPVNEQFF. In DNA form, the CDR3 reads TGTGCCAGCAAACCTAGCGGGGGCCCCGTCAATGAGCAGTTCTTC. Combining the CDR3 with reference TRBV7-9 and TRBJ2-1 gives the whole variable domain DTGVSQNPRHKITKRGQNVTFRCDPISEHNRLYWYRQTLGQGPEFLTYFQNEAQLEKSRLLSDRFSAERPKGSFSTLEIQRTEQGDSAMYLCASKPSGGPVNEQFFGPGTRLTVL.

This clone was counted at least ten times. CDR3 DNA sequence: TGTGCCAGCAGCTTTCTCGGAAAGGATGAAGCTTTCTTT. Amino acid sequence: CASSFLGKDEAFF. This rearrangement joins TRBV5-6 to TRBJ1-1, with unresolved D. The germline V and J ends were trimmed by 2 bases and 7 bases, with 12 bases remaining between them. The germline V gene has CDR1 SGHDT and CDR2 YYEEEE. CDR3 length: 13 residues.

This clone was counted ten times or more. The chain combines TRBV30 with TRBJ1-2; TRBD1 matches at 7 bases. The length of the CDR3 is 13 residues. The trim removed 2 bases at V and 6 bases at J, leaving 6 bases unmatched. Germline V gene data show CDR1 as GTSNPN and CDR2 as SVGIG (reference sequence). The CDR3, as DNA: TGTGCCTGGAGTTTCACAGGGGAGGATGGCTACACCTTC. Amino acid sequence: CAWSFTGEDGYTF.

V gene TRBV11-2 combines with J gene TRBJ2-4; D is perhaps TRBD2 (5 bases). The J call may not be correct, given that the DNA end is closer to TRBJ2-1. Germline V gene data show CDR1 as SGHAT and CDR2 as FQNNGV. This CDR3 comprises 14 residues. Written as DNA, the CDR3 is TGTGCCAGCAACCCCAGGCGGGTGCTTGGAGATCAGTTCTTC. Amino acid sequence: CASNPRRVLGDQFF.

The chain couples TRBV27 to TRBJ2-7; 9 positions match TRBD2. Per germline, CDR1 MNHEY and CDR2 SMNVEV (reference sequence). V was pared by 5 bases and J by 7 bases, with 12 bases of the junction left unmatched. The CDR3 spans 15 residues. The CDR3 DNA sequence: TGTGCCAGCAGTCCGGTGTTTAGCGGGAGTGGGGAGCAGTACTTC. Residues: CASSPVFSGSGEQYF.

The V call is TRBV11-2, the J call TRBJ2-1; D not resolved. This CDR3 has 16 amino acids. Germline loops: CDR1 SGHAT, CDR2 FQNNGV. Trimming removed 1 base from V and 2 bases from J, with 12 bases in between. The CDR3 nucleotides read TGTGCCAGCAGCTTAGGTACAGTCCCACCCTACAATGAGCAGTTCTTC. Translated, it gives CASSLGTVPPYNEQFF.

This clone has only one observation. Since no conserved phenylalanine or tryptophan closes the CDR3, a read error is the likely cause. The rearrangement joins TRBV20-1 to TRBJ1-1, with a tentative D call TRBD1 (6 bases). The ends were cut back, 8 bases at V and 0 bases at J, with 13 bases in the middle. The CDR3 has 13 amino acids. Germline V gene data show CDR1 as DFQATT and CDR2 as SNEGSKA (reference sequence). The CDR3 is CSRYRDMNTEAFL. The CDR3 coding sequence is TGCAGTCGATACCGGGACATGAACACTGAAGCTTTCCTT.

Comments on this clone: This clone may be a read error of a much larger clone one base away. The same CDR3 also results from other DNA sequences found in this sample. The gene calls are TRBV9 and TRBJ1-4; TRBD1 agrees at 8 bases. CDR1 and CDR2 from the germline V gene are SGDLS and YYNGEE. Losses at the gene ends were 2 bases for V and 7 bases for J; bases not matched to a gene: 4. The CDR3 is 14 residues long. The CDR3 is CASSVPGQGEKLFF. Here the CDR3 DNA reads TGTGCCAGCAGCGTGCCTGGACAGGGTGAAAAACTGTTTTTT. Together with reference TRBV9 and TRBJ1-4, the CDR3 gives the full variable domain: DSGVTQTPKHLITATGQRVTLRCSPRSGDLSVYWYQQSLDQGLQFLIQYYNGEERAKGNILERFSAQQFPDLHSELNLSSLELGDSALYFCASSVPGQGEKLFFGSGTQLSVL.

This clone has ten or more counts. The chain is built from TRBV19 and TRBJ1-3; unclear D gene. V lost 4 bases and J lost 0, with 7 bases in between. The germline V gene encodes CDR1 LNHDA and CDR2 SQIVND (reference sequence). This CDR3 is 14 amino acids long. The CDR3 spells CASSTVGSGNTIYF. The CDR3 DNA sequence: TGTGCCAGTAGTACGGTGGGCTCTGGAAACACCATATATTTT. Using reference TRBV19 and TRBJ1-3 for the parts outside the CDR3, the full variable domain is DGGITQSPKYLFRKEGQNVTLSCEQNLNHDAMYWYRQDPGQGLRLIYYSQIVNDFQKGDIAEGYSVSREKKESFPLTVTSAQKNPTAFYLCASSTVGSGNTIYFGEGSWLTVV.

As for this clone: The junction departs from germline at one end; a sequencing error may be responsible. This chain links TRBV11-2 with TRBJ1-6; no clear D. Germline CDR1 is SGHAT and CDR2 is FQNNGV. The CDR3 covers 12 residues. The CDR3 bases are TGTGCCAGCAGCTCCCTCGGGTACGATCATTACTTC. Encoded protein: CASSSLGYDHYF.

This clone was observed many times. The CDR3 does not close with the conserved phenylalanine or tryptophan, likely indicating a read error. The limits of the CDR3 on the DNA are not certain, so only TCRdb's listed CDR3 is given. The genes are TRBV7-9 and TRBJ2-4. Both ends counted, the CDR3 spans 9 residues. Germline CDR1 SEHNR, CDR2 FQNEAQ (reference sequence). CDR3: CASSLVSKI.

This chain connects TRBV30 to TRBJ2-7; a possible D gene is TRBD2 (6 bases). V was trimmed by 3 bases and J by 6 bases, leaving 12 bases between them. The CDR3 contains 12 residues. CDR1 and CDR2 from the germline V gene are GTSNPN and SVGIG (reference sequence). In DNA form, the CDR3 reads TGTGCCTGGAGCCTTAGGGGAGGCGAGCAGTACTTC. Amino acids: CAWSLRGGEQYF.

This clone was detected ten times or more. V and J are TRBV5-1 and TRBJ2-7, with 10 positions matching TRBD1. This CDR3 comprises 14 residues. Germline V CDR1 and CDR2: SGHRS, YFSETQ. Trimming removed 4 bases from V and 5 bases from J; junction bases left unmatched: 6. As DNA, the CDR3 is TGCGCCAGCAGCCGTTCCGGGACAGGGGACGAGCAGTACTTC. Translating it yields CASSRSGTGDEQYF.

This clone has a count of ten or more. V and J are TRBV20-1 and TRBJ1-1; weak D call: TRBD1 (5 bases). The CDR3 is made up of 15 amino acids. Trimming left V 6 bases short and J 2 bases short, with 19 bases between. Germline V gene data show CDR1 as DFQATT and CDR2 as SNEGSKA (reference sequence). The CDR3 loop is CSARMYGGINTEAFF. Written as DNA, the CDR3 is TGCAGTGCCAGAATGTACGGGGGAATTAACACTGAAGCTTTCTTT.

This rearrangement joins TRBV30 to TRBJ1-3; tentative D call: TRBD1 (5 bases). V dropped 4 bases and J dropped 2 bases, with 12 bases sitting between them. This CDR3 is 14 amino acids long. In germline, CDR1 is GTSNPN, CDR2 SVGIG (reference sequence). The CDR3 DNA reads as TGTGCCTGGACCCGACAGCGCGCTGGAAACACCATATATTTT. Its translation is CAWTRQRAGNTIYF.

This clone occurred many times. The chain combines TRBV6-5 with TRBJ1-2, with a tentative D call TRBD1 (5 bases). This CDR3 is built from 16 residues. Germline-derived CDR1 and CDR2 are MNHEY and SVGAGI. Between the trimmed V and J ends, which lost 6 bases and 4 bases, there was a span of 21 bases. The chain's CDR3 is CASRSSGQGGGYGYTF. For the CDR3, the DNA is TGTGCCAGCAGATCCTCGGGTCAGGGAGGCGGCTATGGCTACACCTTC.

The sample holds many counts of this clone. The V and J genes are TRBV11-2 and TRBJ2-2; 8 nucleotides align to TRBD2. V was pared by 3 bases and J by 3 bases, with 3 bases of the junction left unmatched. CDR1 SGHAT and CDR2 FQNNGV come from the germline V gene. The CDR3 contains 15 residues. CDR3 residues: CASSFGGGDTGELFF. Written as DNA, the CDR3 is TGTGCCAGCAGCTTCGGGGGGGGTGACACCGGGGAGCTGTTTTTT. Full variable domain (remainder filled in from reference TRBV11-2 and TRBJ2-2): EAGVAQSPRYKIIEKRQSVAFWCNPISGHATLYWYQQILGQGPKLLIQFQNNGVVDDSQLPKDRFSAERLKGVDSTLKIQPAKLEDSAVYLCASSFGGGDTGELFFGEGSRLTVL.

In its sample, this clone was seen many times. The chain employs TRBV3-1 and TRBJ2-3; no clear D. V was trimmed by 2 bases and J by 1 base, leaving 16 bases between them. This CDR3 contains 17 residues. Germline V CDR1 and CDR2: LGHDT, YNNKEL (reference sequence). The CDR3 reads CASSQTRQARGTDTQYF. The CDR3, as DNA: TGTGCCAGCAGCCAAACCCGACAAGCCCGCGGCACAGATACGCAGTATTTT.

This clone was observed at least ten times. The V gene is TRBV29-1, the J gene TRBJ2-1; a possible D gene is TRBD1 (6 bases). CDR1 and CDR2 (germline): SQVTM, ANQGSEA. CDR3 length: 14 amino acids. With 5 bases removed from V and 7 bases from J, the gap between germline ends came to 18 bases. CDR3 residues: CSVTYPGTLNEQFF. CDR3 nucleotides: TGCAGCGTTACCTACCCCGGGACACTAAATGAGCAGTTCTTC.

This clone has ten or more counts. The rearrangement uses TRBV13 and TRBJ2-7; a possible D gene is TRBD1 (6 bases). Germline CDR1 PRHDT, CDR2 FYEKMQ (reference sequence). The CDR3 length is 14 residues. The V end lost 2 bases, the J end lost 1 base, and 9 bases lay between the germline ends. The CDR3 region has the DNA TGTGCCAGCAGCTTAACAGGGATATCCTACGAGCAGTACTTC. Translated, it gives CASSLTGISYEQYF.

This clone was counted ten times or more. The J gene is TRBJ2-1, the V gene TRBV5-1; D unresolved. Germline V gene sequence: CDR1 SGHRS, CDR2 YFSETQ. This CDR3 has 16 residues. V was clipped by 6 bases and J by 1 base, with 17 bases between them. CDR3 amino acids: CASMGFDVDSYNEQFF. For the CDR3, the DNA is TGCGCCAGCATGGGGTTTGACGTTGATTCCTACAATGAGCAGTTCTTC.

This clone is medium-sized. This rearrangement joins TRBV27 to TRBJ2-7, with a possible D match to TRBD2 (5 bases). Germline-derived CDR1 and CDR2 are MNHEY and SMNVEV (reference sequence). The V end was cut by 2 bases, the J end by 3 bases, with 8 bases between. CDR3 length: 13 residues. Written as DNA, the CDR3 is TGTGCCAGCAGTTTAACTAGTGGCTACGAGCAGTACTTC. Translated: CASSLTSGYEQYF.

This clone was observed once. This chain connects TRBV20-1 to TRBJ2-7; D is unclear. V was cut by 3 bases and J by 4 bases, with 7 bases left in between. Germline values: CDR1 DFQATT, CDR2 SNEGSKA (reference sequence). The CDR3 covers 11 residues. CDR3 sequence: CSASWQYEQYF. The CDR3 region has the DNA TGCAGTGCTAGTTGGCAATACGAGCAGTACTTC.

This chain uses TRBV11-3 with TRBJ1-2, with 7 bases lining up with TRBD1. Germline V gives CDR1 SGHNT, CDR2 YENEEA. After removal of 2 bases from V and 2 bases from J, the junction contained 2 bases not matched to a gene. The CDR3 runs to 14 residues. The chain's CDR3 is CASSLPGQNYGYTF. The CDR3 nucleotides read TGTGCCAGCAGCTTACCGGGACAGAACTATGGCTACACCTTC.

This chain uses TRBV20-1 with TRBJ2-3; TRBD2 aligns across 13 bases. This CDR3 contains 16 residues. Germline-derived CDR1 and CDR2 are DFQATT and SNEGSKA (reference sequence). Unmatched junction bases numbered 12, after V lost 6 bases and J lost 6 bases. This chain's CDR3 is CSAPSTSGRIADTQYF. The CDR3 DNA is TGCAGTGCACCATCGACTAGCGGGAGGATAGCGGATACGCAGTATTTT.

In this sample, this clone turned up once. The gene calls are TRBV11-3 and TRBJ2-2; D is uncertain. The CDR3 consists of 12 residues. CDR1 is SGHNT and CDR2 is YENEEA in the germline V gene. V lost 6 bases to trimming and J lost 4 bases, with 6 bases between them. Here the CDR3 reads CASSEPTGELFF. CDR3 nucleotides: TGTGCCAGCAGTGAACCCACCGGGGAGCTGTTTTTT.

This clone was counted ten times or more. The rearrangement links TRBV27 to TRBJ2-6, with D hard to call. CDR1 is MNHEY and CDR2 is SMNVEV in the germline V gene (reference sequence). The CDR3 has 15 residues. V dropped 4 bases and J dropped 0 bases, with 7 bases sitting between them. The chain's CDR3 is CASSSGRSGANVLTF. In nucleotides, the CDR3 is TGTGCCAGCAGTTCTGGTCGCTCTGGGGCCAACGTCCTGACTTTC.